This T cell receptor beta chain was recovered during a study of T-cell memory formation after mild COVID-19. This CDR3 is built from 14 residues. The V gene lost 1 base and the J gene lost 5 bases, with 11 bases spanning the gap. Germline V gives CDR1 SGHVS, CDR2 FNYEAQ. TCRdb reanalysed the 5' RACE reads using MiXCR and keeps one entry per CDR3 protein. The table includes about 470,000 distinct CDR3 sequences, about 23% detected once. The sequencing sample was made of PBMCs or a T cell subset sorted from them (not recorded which). The chain recombines TRBV7-6 with TRBJ1-1; D unclear. The sequence derives from an adult woman who had mild COVID-19 (a few samples of this study predate the infection). Cell type and time point are not known. CDR3 sequence: CASSLVPEATEAFF. The CDR3 DNA sequence: TGTGCCAGCAGCTTAGTCCCCGAAGCGACTGAAGCTTTCTTT.